This T cell receptor beta chain was obtained from a study of siplizumab effects on memory and regulatory T cells. The study, taken as a whole, reports: Siplizumab conditions gave an average of around 70% Treg-derived mappable alloreactive CD4+ clones, versus about 30% for controls. Alloreactive sequences tracing back to unstimulated CD4+ memory cells were significantly reduced by siplizumab. Among alloreactive clones, only a minor fraction mapped to unstimulated subsets.

The CDR3 covers 16 residues. CDR1 and CDR2 from the germline V gene are SGHRS and YFSETQ. The V end was cut by 0 bases, the J end by 4 bases, with 16 bases between. Points on this clone: Its cognate antigen is unknown.

This table comes from immunoSEQ multiplex PCR, and its TCRdb copy is limited to in-frame clones, with some not included. Here the sample spans some 110,000 clones, 93% being singletons. V usage is TRBV5-1 and J usage is TRBJ2-5, with D perhaps matching TRBD1 or TRBD2 (6 bases each). The source of this sequence is a human donor in good health. What was sequenced was Tregs sorted from blood. The CDR3 here is CASSLEGWGARETQYF. The CDR3, as DNA: TGCGCCAGCAGCTTGGAGGGTTGGGGGGCCCGAGAGACCCAGTACTTC.